This is a list of T cell receptor beta chains from one sample in a study of shared clonotypes between healthy human individuals. TCRdb's table, derived via immunoSEQ multiplex PCR, lists solely in-frame clones and lacks some. The table shows 2.3 million or so clones, with approximately 93% occurring only once. The sample comprised naive CD4+ T cells from PBMCs. The source is a man younger than 35 in good health. Some clones in this sample may be carry-over from other donors' samples. CDR3s include the opening cysteine and the closing phenylalanine or tryptophan. D genes are given only for firm matches. Part of the rows lack a size; the others show once, few, many or a class for expanded clones.

.	14	once	TRBJ2-7	TRBV19	TGTGCCAGTAGTATCGAGGGACTCTCCTACGAGCAGTACTTC	CASSIEGLSYEQYF
TRBD2	16	.	TRBJ2-3	TRBV6-1	TGTGCCAGCAGTGATTTACTAGCGGACCCCACAGATACGCAGTATTTT	CASSDLLADPTDTQYF
.	17	.	TRBJ2-2	TRBV7-9	TGTGCCAGCAGCTTAGCTTTGGGCCTGGGGGCCACCGGGGAGCTGTTTTTT	CASSLALGLGATGELFF
TRBD2	15	.	TRBJ2-1	TRBV27	TGTGCCAGCACCATGTGGGCTAGCGGATACAATGAGCAGTTCTTC	CASTMWASGYNEQFF
.	17	.	TRBJ2-1	TRBV11-3	TGTGCCAGCAGCTTAGTGTTCTCGGGAGACTCCTACAATGAGCAGTTCTTC	CASSLVFSGDSYNEQFF
TRBD2	13	.	TRBJ2-7	TRBV6-1	TGTGCCAGCAGACTAGCGGTCACCTACGAGCAGTACTTC	CASRLAVTYEQYF
.	19	.	TRBJ1-5	TRBV21-1	TGTGCCAGCAGCAGTAACGTGGACAGGGGGGGACCGAGCAATCAGCCCCAGCATTTT	CASSSNVDRGGPSNQPQHF
.	12	once	TRBJ1-2	TRBV19	TGTGCCAGTAGTATAGTAGCGGGTGGCTACACCTTC	CASSIVAGGYTF
.	11	.	TRBJ2-6	TRBV30	TGTGCTCACTCTGGGGCCAACGTCCTGACTTTC	CAHSGANVLTF
.	16	.	TRBJ1-3	TRBV5-1	TGCGCCAGCAGCCCTACCGCAGGCTTATCTGGAAACACCATATATTTT	CASSPTAGLSGNTIYF
.	15	.	TRBJ1-4	TRBV9	TGTGCCAGCAGCCCCACAGGGCCGGGTAATGAAAAACTGTTTTTT	CASSPTGPGNEKLFF
TRBD1	14	.	TRBJ1-2	TRBV6-5	TGTGCCAGCAGCGCCAGGGACAGGGGCAATGGCTACACCTTC	CASSARDRGNGYTF
.	15	.	TRBJ2-1	TRBV4-3	TGCGCCAGCAGCCCGTCTGGACGTCCCTACAATGAGCAGTTCTTC	CASSPSGRPYNEQFF
TRBD1	15	.	TRBJ1-1	TRBV5-4	TGTGCCAGCGGGAGAGGGGGCGGATTGGGCACTGAAGCTTTCTTT	CASGRGGGLGTEAFF
.	17	.	TRBJ2-1	TRBV18	TGTGCCAGCTCACCACCGTTGGGGGGCCTTACCTACAATGAGCAGTTCTTC	CASSPPLGGLTYNEQFF
TRBD1	18	.	TRBJ2-7	TRBV7-8	TGTGCCAGCAGCTCACCTACTGTGTGGGGACAGGGGGCCTACGAGCAGTACTTC	CASSSPTVWGQGAYEQYF
.	16	once	TRBJ2-3	TRBV28	TGTGCCAGCAGTTTTCTGGACCCCGTGGGGACAGATACGCAGTATTTT	CASSFLDPVGTDTQYF
.	11	.	TRBJ2-1	TRBV28	TGTGCCAGCAGTTATCGCAATGAGCAGTTCTTC	CASSYRNEQFF
.	14	.	TRBJ1-2	TRBV11-1	TGTGCCAGCAGCTTGGCCGGGACGGCGGATGGCTACACCTTC	CASSLAGTADGYTF
.	16	.	TRBJ2-2	TRBV21-1	TGTGCCAGCAGCAAAGGCCGGCGGGAGGGCTCCGGGGAGCTGTTTTTT	CASSKGRREGSGELFF
.	15	.	TRBJ1-2	TRBV4-1	TGCGCCAGCAGCCAAGCCGCGGATACTAACTATGGCTACACCTTC	CASSQAADTNYGYTF
.	10	.	TRBJ2-5	TRBV29-1	TGCAGCGTTGAAGATCGGACCCAGTACTTC	CSVEDRTQYF
TRBD2	15	.	TRBJ2-1	TRBV6-6	TGTGCCAGCAGCCCCCGAGCGGGAGGCTACAATGAGCAGTTCTTC	CASSPRAGGYNEQFF
TRBD1	16	.	TRBJ2-6	TRBV5-4	TGTGCCAGCAGCGTGGGACAGAGCTCTGGGGCCAACGTCCTGACTTTC	CASSVGQSSGANVLTF
TRBD1	13	.	TRBJ1-4	TRBV7-8	TGTGCCAGCAGGATGACAGGGTATGGAAAACTGTTTTTT	CASRMTGYGKLFF
TRBD2	16	.	TRBJ2-1	TRBV5-4	TGTGCCAGCAGAGCCGGGACTAGCGGGATCTACAATGAGCAGTTCTTC	CASRAGTSGIYNEQFF
.	14	.	TRBJ2-7	TRBV9	TGTGCCAGCAGCCTCCGTCCGGACTACTACGAGCAGTACTTC	CASSLRPDYYEQYF
.	14	.	TRBJ1-6	TRBV10-3	TGTGCCATCAGTGAGGGGGGTAGGGACTCACCCCTCCACTTT	CAISEGGRDSPLHF
.	13	.	TRBJ1-1	TRBV5-1	TGCGCCAGCAGCCAAGCCGGGAGTACTGAAGCTTTCTTT	CASSQAGSTEAFF
.	12	once	TRBJ1-5	TRBV2	TGTGCCAGCAAAGCGGGTAATCAGCCCCAGCATTTT	CASKAGNQPQHF
.	17	.	TRBJ2-3	TRBV18	TGTGCCAGCTCACCGTGGATAGCGGCTACCTTCTGGGATACGCAGTATTTT	CASSPWIAATFWDTQYF
.	13	.	TRBJ2-3	TRBV25-1	TGTGCCAGCAGGTACCAAACCACAGATACGCAGTATTTT	CASRYQTTDTQYF
.	15	.	TRBJ1-5	TRBV19	TGTGCCAGTAGCATAGAGGGGCGGTTGAATCAGCCCCAGCATTTT	CASSIEGRLNQPQHF
TRBD1	16	.	TRBJ2-3	TRBV5-1	TGCGCCAGCAGCTCCCGGACAGGGGGACCCACAGATACGCAGTATTTT	CASSSRTGGPTDTQYF
.	13	few	TRBJ2-7	TRBV19	TGTGCCAGTAGTGTACAGCGAGGCCACGAGCAGTACTTC	CASSVQRGHEQYF
.	13	.	TRBJ1-1	TRBV28	TGTGCCAGCATCACTGTTTTGGACACTGAAGCTTTCTTT	CASITVLDTEAFF